One sample yielded the 22 T cell receptor beta chains listed below, sequenced in a study of cytomegalovirus exposure and HLA in healthy donors. The PCR ran on 60 Vbeta and 13 Jbeta primers. This table comes from immunoSEQ multiplex PCR, and its TCRdb copy is limited to in-frame clones, with some not included. The sample consists of around 120,000 clones, about three quarters of them appearing once. The specimen was PBMCs. The receptors come from a young man in good health and CMV-seronegative.

The rearrangement links TRBV6-5 to TRBJ2-7, with 9 bases aligning to TRBD1. The CDR3 has 14 residues. Germline trimming cut 7 bases from V and 3 bases from J; bases unmatched to any gene: 7. Germline loops: CDR1 MNHEY, CDR2 SVGAGI. Here the CDR3 DNA reads TGTGCCAGCACTATCGGACAGGGGCTCTACGAGCAGTACTTC. Its protein is CASTIGQGLYEQYF.

The gene calls are TRBV5-4 and TRBJ2-1; TRBD2 agrees at 13 bases. Germline CDR1 and CDR2: SGHNT and YYREEE (reference sequence). This CDR3 is built from 18 residues. Trimming took 5 bases from V and 5 from J; bases not matched to a gene: 13. This chain's CDR3 is CASSPAGTSGTRDNEQFF. Written as DNA, the CDR3 is TGTGCCAGCAGTCCGGCCGGGACTAGCGGGACCAGAGACAATGAGCAGTTCTTC.

V is TRBV18 and J is TRBJ2-2; possibly TRBD1 for D (6 bases). Germline CDR1 reads KGHSH; CDR2 reads LQKENI. This CDR3 is built from 17 residues. The V end was cut by 0 bases, the J end by 7 bases, with 18 bases between. The CDR3 sequence: CASSPPPGEPNGGELFF. Written as DNA, the CDR3 is TGTGCCAGCTCACCACCGCCAGGGGAACCCAATGGCGGGGAGCTGTTTTTT.

This clone has a handful of counts. The chain carries TRBV19 and TRBJ1-3, with D tentatively TRBD1 (5 bases). V lost 3 bases to trimming and J lost 0 bases, with 6 bases between them. The CDR3 length is 14 residues. CDR1 is LNHDA and CDR2 is SQIVND in the germline V gene (reference sequence). CDR3 in DNA: TGTGCCAGTAGTATCGGACACTCTGGAAACACCATATATTTT. As protein: CASSIGHSGNTIYF. Full variable domain (remainder filled in from reference TRBV19 and TRBJ1-3): DGGITQSPKYLFRKEGQNVTLSCEQNLNHDAMYWYRQDPGQGLRLIYYSQIVNDFQKGDIAEGYSVSREKKESFPLTVTSAQKNPTAFYLCASSIGHSGNTIYFGEGSWLTVV.

The CDR3 region has the DNA TGTGCCAGCAGGAAGGACAGAAGCTATGGCTACACCTTC. Amino acids: CASRKDRSYGYTF. This sequence joins TRBV6-5 and TRBJ1-2; TRBD1 is a possible D gene (6 bases). Between the trimmed V and J ends, which lost 6 bases and 4 bases, there was a span of 12 bases. The CDR3 sequence is 13 residues long. The germline V gene encodes CDR1 MNHEY and CDR2 SVGAGI.

This chain joins TRBV6-5 and TRBJ2-7, with TRBD1 as a possible D gene (5 bases). The CDR3 covers 13 residues. CDR1 and CDR2 (germline): MNHEY, SVGAGI. V was shortened by 6 bases and J by 2 bases, with 11 bases between the two germline ends. In nucleotides, the CDR3 is TGTGCCAGCAGGAGACAGAATACCTACGAGCAGTACTTC. Protein product: CASRRQNTYEQYF.

V gene TRBV18 combines with J gene TRBJ1-1; no clear D gene. The CDR3 loop spans 14 amino acids. The ends were cut back, 2 bases at V and 5 bases at J, with 12 bases in the middle. CDR1 is KGHSH and CDR2 is LQKENI in the germline V gene. This CDR3 is CASSPNVQRTEAFF. CDR3 nucleotide sequence: TGTGCCAGCTCACCAAATGTACAGAGAACTGAAGCTTTCTTT.

The rearrangement links TRBV9 to TRBJ2-1, with 9 bases that match TRBD2. CDR3 size: 15 residues. Germline V gene sequence: CDR1 SGDLS, CDR2 YYNGEE. V shed 0 bases, J shed 8 bases, and the junction held 6 bases outside the gene matches. CDR3 protein: CASSVGGGRADEQFF. The CDR3 region has the DNA TGTGCCAGCAGCGTAGGAGGCGGGAGGGCCGATGAGCAGTTCTTC.

This clone was detected only once. Here the CDR3 reads CASSLGLAGGDTQYF. The CDR3 DNA follows: TGTGCCAGCAGCTTAGGCCTAGCGGGGGGCGATACGCAGTATTTT. The chain recombines TRBV11-3 with TRBJ2-3, with 11 bases matching TRBD2. V lost 1 base to trimming and J lost 6 bases; unmatched junction nucleotides: 3. The CDR3 loop spans 15 amino acids. Germline CDR1 SGHNT, CDR2 YENEEA. The variable domain in full, with the rest retrieved from reference TRBV11-3 and TRBJ2-3, is EAGVVQSPRYKIIEKKQPVAFWCNPISGHNTLYWYLQNLGQGPELLIRYENEEAVDDSQLPKDRFSAERLKGVDSTLKIQPAELGDSAVYLCASSLGLAGGDTQYFGPGTRLTVL.

This clone was seen once. This chain uses TRBV9 with TRBJ1-1, with 8 bases aligning to TRBD1. The ends lost 3 bases at V and 3 bases at J; junction bases unmatched: 7. The CDR3 runs 15 residues. Per germline, CDR1 SGDLS and CDR2 YYNGEE. CDR3 sequence (DNA): TGTGCCAGCAGCGACCGGGACAGGCTTGACACTGAAGCTTTCTTT. As protein: CASSDRDRLDTEAFF.

The V and J genes are TRBV5-1 and TRBJ1-5; 8 bases fit TRBD1. Looked up from germline, CDR1 is SGHRS and CDR2 is YFSETQ. V was clipped by 4 bases and J by 2 bases; unmatched bases: 2. CDR3 size: 14 residues. CDR3: CASSQGAGNQPQHF. The DNA for the CDR3 is TGCGCCAGCAGCCAGGGGGCGGGCAATCAGCCCCAGCATTTT.

The rearrangement links TRBV19 to TRBJ1-3; D not certain. Germline-derived CDR1 and CDR2 are LNHDA and SQIVND (reference sequence). V lost 7 bases and J lost 0, with 10 bases in between. The length of the CDR3 is 14 residues. The CDR3 DNA sequence: TGTGCCAGTAACATTGGTGGCTCTGGAAACACCATATATTTT. It encodes CASNIGGSGNTIYF.

The chain carries TRBV2 and TRBJ2-5; D is possibly TRBD1 (6 bases). Germline V lookup: CDR1 SNHLY, CDR2 FYNNEI. This CDR3 spans 14 amino acids. The V end was cut by 3 bases, the J end by 4 bases, with 12 bases between. The CDR3 loop is CASSENRDAETQYF. The CDR3 DNA sequence: TGTGCCAGCAGTGAGAACAGGGATGCAGAGACCCAGTACTTC.

V usage is TRBV18 and J usage is TRBJ2-7, with D possibly TRBD1 on 5 matching bases. The V end was cut by 2 bases, the J end by 0 bases, with 11 bases between. Germline CDR1 reads KGHSH; CDR2 reads LQKENI. CDR3 length: 15 amino acids. The CDR3 sequence: CASSPEQVDSYEQYF. In nucleotides, the CDR3 is TGTGCCAGCTCACCAGAACAGGTGGACTCCTACGAGCAGTACTTC.

V usage is TRBV9 and J usage is TRBJ1-1; TRBD1 is a possible D gene (5 bases). The CDR3 totals 16 residues. Trimming took 4 bases from V and 0 from J, leaving 16 bases between them. Germline lookup yields CDR1 SGDLS and CDR2 YYNGEE. Here the CDR3 DNA reads TGTGCCAGCAGCCCTGGGGCGTCAGGCATGAACACTGAAGCTTTCTTT. Translated, it gives CASSPGASGMNTEAFF.

The chain employs TRBV19 and TRBJ2-7; D call uncertain. This CDR3 has 16 residues. Per germline, CDR1 LNHDA and CDR2 SQIVND (reference sequence). V was pared by 5 bases and J by 0 bases, with 17 bases between. This chain's CDR3 is CASSPAVAVSSYEQYF. The DNA for the CDR3 is TGTGCCAGTAGTCCTGCGGTAGCAGTAAGCTCCTACGAGCAGTACTTC.

The genes are TRBV19 and TRBJ1-1; 7 bases match TRBD1. CDR3 length: 15 amino acids. Germline trimming cut 3 bases from V and 1 base from J; bases unmatched to any gene: 5. Germline V gene data show CDR1 as LNHDA and CDR2 as SQIVND (reference sequence). The CDR3 here is CASSMEDRSNTEAFF. CDR3 in DNA: TGTGCCAGTAGTATGGAGGACAGGTCGAACACTGAAGCTTTCTTT. Combining the CDR3 with reference TRBV19 and TRBJ1-1 gives the whole variable domain DGGITQSPKYLFRKEGQNVTLSCEQNLNHDAMYWYRQDPGQGLRLIYYSQIVNDFQKGDIAEGYSVSREKKESFPLTVTSAQKNPTAFYLCASSMEDRSNTEAFFGQGTRLTVV.

The rearrangement joins TRBV5-6 to TRBJ2-5, with 13 bases identical to TRBD2. The CDR3 runs 16 residues. The germline gives CDR1 SGHDT, CDR2 YYEEEE. V trimming: 7 bases; J trimming: 5 bases; junction bases outside the gene matches: 11. CDR3 protein: CASSSGTSGEIETQYF. The CDR3 nucleotides read TGTGCCAGCTCCTCTGGGACTAGCGGGGAAATTGAGACCCAGTACTTC.

The chain is built from TRBV6-1 and TRBJ1-5; 8 bases match TRBD1. From germline, CDR1 is MNHNS and CDR2 SASEGT. The CDR3 contains 14 residues. The ends lost 6 bases at V and 2 bases at J; junction bases unmatched: 3. CDR3 bases: TGTGCCAGCAGCCAACAGGGGGGCAATCAGCCCCAGCATTTT. It specifies CASSQQGGNQPQHF.

This chain connects TRBV5-1 to TRBJ2-7; D is possibly TRBD1 (6 bases). CDR1 SGHRS and CDR2 YFSETQ come from the germline V gene. Between the trimmed V and J ends, which lost 0 bases and 2 bases, there was a span of 9 bases. The CDR3 has 14 residues. The CDR3 region has the DNA TGCGCCAGCAGCTTGGACAGGGCCGCCTACGAGCAGTACTTC. This sequence encodes CASSLDRAAYEQYF.

This chain connects TRBV19 to TRBJ1-2; TRBD1 matches 7 bases. Germline V gene lookup returns CDR1 LNHDA and CDR2 SQIVND (reference sequence). CDR3 length equals 15 residues. V lost 3 bases to trimming and J lost 0 bases; unmatched junction nucleotides: 4. CDR3 region: CASSIRTGSNYGYTF. In nucleotides, the CDR3 is TGTGCCAGTAGTATCAGGACAGGCTCTAACTATGGCTACACCTTC.

This CDR3 reads CASSSRDRYTGELFF. As DNA, the CDR3 is TGTGCCAGCAGCTCCCGGGACAGGTACACCGGGGAGCTGTTTTTT. The V gene is TRBV11-3, the J gene TRBJ2-2; 8 nucleotides agree with TRBD1. Trimming took 4 bases from V and 3 from J; bases not matched to a gene: 4. Germline V gene sequence: CDR1 SGHNT, CDR2 YENEEA. CDR3 length: 15 residues.